The text below deals with one T cell receptor beta chain. Trimming took 9 bases from V and 11 from J; bases not matched to a gene: 18. Germline V gene data show CDR1 as SNHLY and CDR2 as FYNNEI. The CDR3 consists of 14 residues. Authors' analysis steps: Amplification from reference gene primers served as the basis for estimated nucleated cell counts. Only in-frame clones appear in the TCRdb table, and some are missing; sequencing was by immunoSEQ multiplex PCR. From that table come the V and J calls and clone size; the DNA was used to work out D and trimming. The repertoire holds some 26,000 clones, with roughly 72% as singletons. These data come from a study of blood T cell repertoires in COVID-19. For the study at large: Both acute and convalescent COVID-19 samples were obtained from the United States, Italy and Spain. PBMCs, B-cell-depleted T cells, or T cells were the source of the cDNA or gDNA that made up the material.

Specimen: peripheral blood. The sequence was collected from an elderly woman with acute or convalescent COVID-19. The chain joins TRBV2 to TRBJ2-7, with 8 bases aligning to TRBD1. The DNA for the CDR3 is TGTGCCAGTCGCATAGGTGACAGGGGCGGGACGAAGTACTTC. This codes for CASRIGDRGGTKYF. The full variable domain, with the rest looked up from reference TRBV2 and TRBJ2-7, is EPEVTQTPSHQVTQMGQEVILRCVPISNHLYFYWYRQILGQKVEFLVSFYNNEISEKSEIFDDQFSVERPDGSNFTLKIRSTKLEDSAMYFCASRIGDRGGTKYFGPGTRLTVT.